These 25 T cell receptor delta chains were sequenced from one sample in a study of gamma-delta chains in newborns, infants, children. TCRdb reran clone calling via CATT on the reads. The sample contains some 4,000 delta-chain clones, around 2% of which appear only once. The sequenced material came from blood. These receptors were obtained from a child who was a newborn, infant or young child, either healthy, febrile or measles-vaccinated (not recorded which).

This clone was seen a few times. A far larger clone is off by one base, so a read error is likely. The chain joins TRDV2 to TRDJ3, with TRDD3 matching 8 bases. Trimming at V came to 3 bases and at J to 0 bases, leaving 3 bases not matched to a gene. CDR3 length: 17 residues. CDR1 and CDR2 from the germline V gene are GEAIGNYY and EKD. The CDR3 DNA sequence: TGTGCCTGTGACTACTGGGGGGGCTCCTGGGACACCCGACAGATGTTTTTC. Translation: CACDYWGGSWDTRQMFF.

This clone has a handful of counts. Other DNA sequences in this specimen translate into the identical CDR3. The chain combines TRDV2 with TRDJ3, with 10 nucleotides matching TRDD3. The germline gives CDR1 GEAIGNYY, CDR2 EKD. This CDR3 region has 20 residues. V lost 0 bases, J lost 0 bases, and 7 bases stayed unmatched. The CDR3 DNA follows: TGTGCCTGTGACACCGTACTGGGGGATTCGAGCTCCTGGGACACCCGACAGATGTTTTTC. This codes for CACDTVLGDSSSWDTRQMFF.

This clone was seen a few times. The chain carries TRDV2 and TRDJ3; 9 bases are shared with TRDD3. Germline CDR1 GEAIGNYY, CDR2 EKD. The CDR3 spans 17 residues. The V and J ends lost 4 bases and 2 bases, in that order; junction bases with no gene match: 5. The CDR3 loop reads CACERGDTTWDTRQMFF. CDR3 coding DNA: TGTGCCTGTGAACGGGGGGATACCACCTGGGACACCCGACAGATGTTTTTC.

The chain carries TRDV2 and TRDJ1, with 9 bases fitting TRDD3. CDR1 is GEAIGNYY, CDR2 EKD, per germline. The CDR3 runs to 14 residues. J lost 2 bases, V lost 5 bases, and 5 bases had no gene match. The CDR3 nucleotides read TGTGCCTGTGTCACTCTGGGGGATACCGATAAACTCATCTTT. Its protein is CACVTLGDTDKLIF.

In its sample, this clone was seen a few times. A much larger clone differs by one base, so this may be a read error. The CDR3 DNA reads as TGTGCTCTTGGGGAACTAAAAGCTAGGGGGTTACTGTACACCGATAGACTCATCTTT. Protein sequence: CALGELKARGLLYTDRLIF. This chain joins TRDV1 and TRDJ1; D is possibly TRDD3 (5 bases). CDR3 length equals 19 residues. Germline V gives CDR1 TSWWSYY, CDR2 QGS.

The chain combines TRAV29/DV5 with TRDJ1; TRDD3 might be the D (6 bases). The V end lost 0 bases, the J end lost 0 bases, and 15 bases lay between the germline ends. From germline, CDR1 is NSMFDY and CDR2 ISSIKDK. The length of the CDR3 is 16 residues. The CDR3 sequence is CAASAGGGLYTDKLIF. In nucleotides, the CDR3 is TGTGCAGCAAGCGCGGGTGGGGGTCTGTACACCGATAAACTCATCTTT. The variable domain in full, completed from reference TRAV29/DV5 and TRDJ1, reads DQQVKQNSPSLSVQEGRISILNCDYTNSMFDYFLWYKKYPAEGPTFLISISSIKDKNEDGRFTVFLNKSAKHLSLHIVPSQPGDSAVYFCAASAGGGLYTDKLIFGKGTRVTVEP.

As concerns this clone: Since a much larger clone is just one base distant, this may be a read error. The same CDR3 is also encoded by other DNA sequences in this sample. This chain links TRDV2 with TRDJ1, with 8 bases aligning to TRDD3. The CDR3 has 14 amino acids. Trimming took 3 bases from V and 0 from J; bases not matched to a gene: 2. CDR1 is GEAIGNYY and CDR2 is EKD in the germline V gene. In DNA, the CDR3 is TGTGCCTGTGACGCACTGGGGGACACCGATAAACTCATCTTT. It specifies CACDALGDTDKLIF.

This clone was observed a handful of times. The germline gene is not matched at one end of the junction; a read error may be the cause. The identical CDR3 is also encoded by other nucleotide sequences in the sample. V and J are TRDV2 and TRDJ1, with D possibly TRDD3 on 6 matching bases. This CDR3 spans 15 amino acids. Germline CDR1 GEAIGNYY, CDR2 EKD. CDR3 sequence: CACDSMLGITDKLIF. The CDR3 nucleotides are TGTGCCTGTGACTCTATGCTGGGGATCACCGATAAACTCATCTTC.

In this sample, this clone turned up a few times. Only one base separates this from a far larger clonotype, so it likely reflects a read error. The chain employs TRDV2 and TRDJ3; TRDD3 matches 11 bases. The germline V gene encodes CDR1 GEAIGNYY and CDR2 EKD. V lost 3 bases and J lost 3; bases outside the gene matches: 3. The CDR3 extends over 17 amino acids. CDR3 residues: CACDVLGDNWDTRQMFF. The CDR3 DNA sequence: TGTGCCTGTGACGTACTGGGGGATAACTGGGACACCCGACAGATGTTTTTC.

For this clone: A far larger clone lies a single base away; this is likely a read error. CDR3 sequence (DNA): TGTGCCTGTGACCGCCTGGGGGATCCCAGCTCCTGGGACACCCGACAGACGTTTTTC. Its translation: CACDRLGDPSSWDTRQTFF. The chain couples TRDV2 to TRDJ3, with 9 bases identical to TRDD3. This CDR3 is built from 19 residues. In germline, CDR1 is GEAIGNYY, CDR2 EKD.

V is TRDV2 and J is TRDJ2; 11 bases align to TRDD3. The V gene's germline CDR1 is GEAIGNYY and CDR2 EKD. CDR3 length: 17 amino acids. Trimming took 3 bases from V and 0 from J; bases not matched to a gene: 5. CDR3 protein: CACDDLLGDTLTAQLFF. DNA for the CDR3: TGTGCCTGTGACGACTTACTGGGGGATACTTTGACAGCACAACTCTTCTTT.

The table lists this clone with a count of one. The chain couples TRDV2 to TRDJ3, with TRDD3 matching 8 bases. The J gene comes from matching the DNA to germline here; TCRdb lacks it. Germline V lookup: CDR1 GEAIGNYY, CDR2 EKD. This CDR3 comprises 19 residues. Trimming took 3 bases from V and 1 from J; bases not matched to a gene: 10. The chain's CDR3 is CACDGTLGASSWDTRQMFF. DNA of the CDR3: TGTGCCTGTGACGGTACACTGGGGGCCTCGTCCTGGGACACCCGACAGATGTTTTTC.

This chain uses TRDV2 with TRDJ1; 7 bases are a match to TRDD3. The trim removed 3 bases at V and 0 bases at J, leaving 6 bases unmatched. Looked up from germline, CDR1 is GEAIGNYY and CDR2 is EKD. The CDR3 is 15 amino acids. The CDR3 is CACDLLGPHTDKLIF. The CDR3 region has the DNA TGTGCCTGTGACTTACTGGGGCCACACACCGATAAACTCATCTTT.

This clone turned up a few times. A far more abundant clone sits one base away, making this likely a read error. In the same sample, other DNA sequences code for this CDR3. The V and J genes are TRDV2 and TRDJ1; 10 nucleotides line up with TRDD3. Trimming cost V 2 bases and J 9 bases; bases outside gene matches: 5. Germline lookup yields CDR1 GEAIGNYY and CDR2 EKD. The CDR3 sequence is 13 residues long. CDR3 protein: CACDSGGYAELIF. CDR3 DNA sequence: TGTGCCTGTGACAGCGGGGGATACGCAGAACTCATCTTT.

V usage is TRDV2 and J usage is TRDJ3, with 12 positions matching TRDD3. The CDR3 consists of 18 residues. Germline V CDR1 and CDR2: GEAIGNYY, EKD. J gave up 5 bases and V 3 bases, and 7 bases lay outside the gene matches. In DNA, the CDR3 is TGTGCCTGTGACCTCGTACTGGGGGATACCGGGGACACCCGACAGATGTTTTTC. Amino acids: CACDLVLGDTGDTRQMFF.

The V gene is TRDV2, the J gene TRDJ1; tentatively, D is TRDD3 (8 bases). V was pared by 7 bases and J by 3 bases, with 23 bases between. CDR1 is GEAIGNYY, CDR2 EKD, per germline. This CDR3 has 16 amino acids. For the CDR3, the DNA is TGTGCCTGGACGCCTTCCTGGGGATACTTCGCCGATAAACTCATCTTT. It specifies CAWTPSWGYFADKLIF.

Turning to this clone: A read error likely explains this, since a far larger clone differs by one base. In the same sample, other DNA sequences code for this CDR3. CDR3 loop: CACDRLGDPSSWDTRQMFF. DNA for the CDR3: TGTGCCTGCGACCGCCTGGGGGATCCCAGCTCCTGGGACACCCGACAGATGTTTTTC. V and J are TRDV2 and TRDJ3, with 9 positions matching TRDD3. Per germline, CDR1 GEAIGNYY and CDR2 EKD. With 7 bases clipped from V and 0 bases from J, the junction kept 12 bases outside the gene matches. CDR3 size: 19 residues.

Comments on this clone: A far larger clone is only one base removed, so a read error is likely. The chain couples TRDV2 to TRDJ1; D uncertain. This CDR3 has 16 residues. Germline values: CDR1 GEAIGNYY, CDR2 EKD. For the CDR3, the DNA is TGTGCCCGTGACACCGTTTCTATCCGGCGGGAAGATAAACTCATCTTT. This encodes CARDTVSIRREDKLIF.

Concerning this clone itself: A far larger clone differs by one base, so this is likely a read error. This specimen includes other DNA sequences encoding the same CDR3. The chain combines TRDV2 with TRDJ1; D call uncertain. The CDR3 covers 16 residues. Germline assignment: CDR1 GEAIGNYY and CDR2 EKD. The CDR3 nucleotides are TGCGCCTGTGACACCGTTTCTATCCGGCGGGAAGATAAACTCATCTTT. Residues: CACDTVSIRREDKLIF.

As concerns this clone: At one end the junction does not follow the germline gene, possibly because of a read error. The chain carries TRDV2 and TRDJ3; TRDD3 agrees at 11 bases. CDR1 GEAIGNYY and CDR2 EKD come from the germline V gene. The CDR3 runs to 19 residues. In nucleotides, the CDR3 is TGCGCCTGTGACACGTACTGGGGGATAAGCTCCTGGGACGCCCGACAGATGTTTTTC. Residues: CACDTYWGISSWDARQMFF.

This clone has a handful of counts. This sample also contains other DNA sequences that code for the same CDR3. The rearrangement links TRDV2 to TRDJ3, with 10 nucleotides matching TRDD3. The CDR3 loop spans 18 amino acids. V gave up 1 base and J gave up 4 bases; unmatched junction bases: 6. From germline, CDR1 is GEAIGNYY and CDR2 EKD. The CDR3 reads CACDTGGYSTWDTRQMFF. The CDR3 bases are TGTGCCTGTGACACTGGGGGATACTCGACTTGGGACACCCGACAGATGTTTTTC.

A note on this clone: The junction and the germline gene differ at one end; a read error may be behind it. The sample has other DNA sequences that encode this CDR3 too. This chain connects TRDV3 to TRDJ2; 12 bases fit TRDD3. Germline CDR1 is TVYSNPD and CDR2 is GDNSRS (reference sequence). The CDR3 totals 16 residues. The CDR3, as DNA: TGCGCCTCCCCGTACTGGGGGATACAAGGGACAGCACAACTCTTCTTT. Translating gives CASPYWGIQGTAQLFF.

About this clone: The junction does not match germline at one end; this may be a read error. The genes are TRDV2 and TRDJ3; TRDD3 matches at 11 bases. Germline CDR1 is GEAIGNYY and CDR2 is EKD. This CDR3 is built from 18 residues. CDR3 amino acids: CARDPHLGDTWDTRQTFF. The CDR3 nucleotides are TGTGCCCGTGACCCTCACCTGGGGGATACCTGGGACACCCGACAGACGTTTTTC.

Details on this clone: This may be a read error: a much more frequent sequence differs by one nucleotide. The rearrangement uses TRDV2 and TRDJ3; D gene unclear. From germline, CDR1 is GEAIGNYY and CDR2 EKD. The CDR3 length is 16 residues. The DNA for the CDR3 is TGTGCCTGTGGCACCGTGGGCTCCTGGGACACCCGACAGATGTTTTTC. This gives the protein CACGTVGSWDTRQMFF.

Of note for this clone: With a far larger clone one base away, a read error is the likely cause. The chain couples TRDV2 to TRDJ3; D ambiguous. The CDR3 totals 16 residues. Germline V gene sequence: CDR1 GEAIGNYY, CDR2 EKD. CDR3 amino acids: CACDSLLLLDTRPMFF. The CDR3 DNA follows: TGTGCCTGTGACTCATTACTCCTCCTGGACACCCGACCGATGTTTTTC.